These T cell receptor beta chains were read from a single sample in a study of blood T cell repertoires in COVID-19. Some clones are missing from TCRdb's copy, which holds only in-frame ones; the method was immunoSEQ multiplex PCR. The sample gives a few hundred thousand clones, more than 70% of which show up once; around 1.5% is in the top ten. The sequencing sample was made of peripheral blood. These receptors all stem from a woman between 50 and 59 years old with acute or convalescent COVID-19. The CDR3 runs from the conserved cysteine through the conserved F or W. A D gene is named only where the DNA matches it firmly. Clone size is stated in some rows and not others, as once, few, many or a class when expanded.

D gene	V gene	J gene	CDR3 length	clone size	CDR3 protein	CDR3 DNA
TRBD1	TRBV18	TRBJ2-3	15	-	CASSPDRVRADTQYF	TGTGCCAGCTCCCCGGACAGGGTTCGGGCAGATACGCAGTATTTT
-	TRBV27	TRBJ2-7	15	few	CASSYSGTRNYEQYF	TGTGCCAGCAGTTACTCCGGGACACGGAACTACGAGCAGTACTTC
TRBD2	TRBV7-6	TRBJ2-1	16	-	CASSLGAGVVGDEQFF	TGTGCCAGCAGCTTAGGAGCGGGAGTGGTAGGCGATGAGCAGTTCTTC
TRBD1	TRBV2	TRBJ1-1	14	-	CASSPQGQNTEAFF	TGTGCCAGCAGCCCACAGGGGCAGAACACTGAAGCTTTCTTT
-	TRBV7-8	TRBJ1-3	17	-	CASFPEPQAAVGNTIYF	TGTGCCAGCTTTCCCGAGCCCCAGGCAGCGGTCGGAAACACCATATATTTT
TRBD2	TRBV5-1	TRBJ2-1	19	-	CASSFGTSGRLSSYNEQFF	TGCGCCAGCAGCTTCGGGACTAGCGGGAGGCTGAGCTCCTACAATGAGCAGTTCTTC
-	TRBV30	TRBJ1-5	14	few	CAWSGQAALWPQHF	TGTGCCTGGAGTGGACAGGCCGCACTCTGGCCCCAGCATTTT
TRBD2	TRBV5-6	TRBJ2-1	16	-	CASSAIAGFSYNEQFF	TGTGCCAGCAGCGCCATAGCGGGGTTCTCCTACAATGAGCAGTTCTTC
-	TRBV7-9	TRBJ2-7	14	-	CASSLEGVYYEQYF	TGTGCCAGCAGCTTAGAGGGGGTATACTACGAGCAGTACTTC
-	TRBV5-1	TRBJ2-3	14	-	CASSLESAEGSHYF	TGCGCCAGCAGCTTGGAGTCTGCGGAAGGAAGCCATTATTTT
-	TRBV9	TRBJ2-2	13	-	CASSEANTGELFF	TGTGCCAGCAGCGAAGCTAACACCGGGGAGCTGTTTTTT
-	TRBV7-2	TRBJ2-1	15	once	CASSLIVPLSDEQFF	TGTGCCAGCAGCTTAATCGTCCCGTTGTCCGATGAGCAGTTCTTC
TRBD1	TRBV7-9	TRBJ2-2	17	-	CASSLANWGTEVGELFF	TGTGCCAGCAGCTTAGCGAATTGGGGGACAGAAGTCGGGGAGCTGTTTTTT
TRBD1	TRBV27	TRBJ2-1	14	-	CASSSDRVRSEQFF	TGTGCCAGCAGTTCAGACAGGGTTCGAAGTGAGCAGTTCTTC
TRBD1	TRBV12-3/TRBV12-4	TRBJ2-7	13	-	CASLGDRGYEQYF	TGTGCCAGCCTTGGGGACAGGGGCTACGAGCAGTACTTC
-	TRBV7-3	TRBJ2-3	14	-	CASSVSGFTDTQYF	TGTGCCAGCAGCGTTAGCGGCTTCACAGATACGCAGTATTTT
TRBD2	TRBV7-3	TRBJ2-1	15	-	CASQGGAGVGNEQFF	TGTGCTTCACAGGGAGGAGCGGGAGTCGGAAATGAGCAGTTCTTC
-	TRBV20-1	TRBJ1-5	11	-	CSARGDQPQHF	TGCAGTGCTAGAGGAGATCAGCCCCAGCATTTT